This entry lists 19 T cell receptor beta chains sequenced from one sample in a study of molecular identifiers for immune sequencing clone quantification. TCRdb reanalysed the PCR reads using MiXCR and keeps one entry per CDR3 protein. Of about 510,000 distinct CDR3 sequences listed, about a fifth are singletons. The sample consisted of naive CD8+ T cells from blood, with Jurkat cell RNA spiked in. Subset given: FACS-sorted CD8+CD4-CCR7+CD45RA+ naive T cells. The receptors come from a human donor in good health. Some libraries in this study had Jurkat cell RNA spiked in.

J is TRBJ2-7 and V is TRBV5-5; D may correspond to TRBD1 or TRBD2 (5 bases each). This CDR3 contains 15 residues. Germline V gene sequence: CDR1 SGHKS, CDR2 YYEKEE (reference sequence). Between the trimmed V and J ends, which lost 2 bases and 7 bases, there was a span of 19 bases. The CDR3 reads CASSLYRDRNEEQYF. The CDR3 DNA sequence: TGTGCCAGCAGCTTATACCGGGACCGGAACGAGGAGCAGTACTTC.

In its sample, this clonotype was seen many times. This CDR3 reads CASSFHRPDEQYF. The CDR3 DNA is TGTGCCAGCAGTTTCCACCGCCCGGACGAGCAGTACTTC. The chain links TRBV2 to TRBJ2-7; D remains unclear. V lost 5 bases to trimming and J lost 5 bases, with 13 bases between them. This CDR3 is built from 13 residues. The germline V gene encodes CDR1 SNHLY and CDR2 FYNNEI.

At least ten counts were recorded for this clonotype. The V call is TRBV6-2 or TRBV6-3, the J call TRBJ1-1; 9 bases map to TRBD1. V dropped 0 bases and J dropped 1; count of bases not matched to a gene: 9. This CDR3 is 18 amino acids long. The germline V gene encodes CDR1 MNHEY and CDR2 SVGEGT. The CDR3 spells CASSYSLDRGERNTEAFF. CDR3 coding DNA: TGTGCCAGCAGTTACTCGCTGGACAGGGGAGAGAGGAACACTGAAGCTTTCTTT.

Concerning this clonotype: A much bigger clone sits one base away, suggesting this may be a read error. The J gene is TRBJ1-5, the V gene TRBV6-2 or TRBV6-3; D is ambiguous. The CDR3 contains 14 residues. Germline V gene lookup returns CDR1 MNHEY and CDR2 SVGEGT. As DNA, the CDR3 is TGTGCCAGCAGTTGGGGTAATAGCAATCAGTCCCAGCATTTT. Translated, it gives CASSWGNSNQSQHF.

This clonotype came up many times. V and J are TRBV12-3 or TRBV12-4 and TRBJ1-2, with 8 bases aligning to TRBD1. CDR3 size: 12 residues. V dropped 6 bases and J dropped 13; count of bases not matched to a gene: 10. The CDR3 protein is CASSADRGIITF. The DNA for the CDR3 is TGTGCCAGCAGCGCAGACAGGGGAATTATCACCTTC.

The CDR3 DNA follows: TGTGCCAGCAAGGAGGGGATAAGCTCTGGAAACACCATATATTTT. Protein: CASKEGISSGNTIYF. The chain couples TRBV2 to TRBJ1-3; D is perhaps TRBD1 (5 bases). The CDR3 runs to 15 residues. CDR1 and CDR2 (germline): SNHLY, FYNNEI. V was cut by 7 bases and J by 0 bases, with 13 bases left in between.

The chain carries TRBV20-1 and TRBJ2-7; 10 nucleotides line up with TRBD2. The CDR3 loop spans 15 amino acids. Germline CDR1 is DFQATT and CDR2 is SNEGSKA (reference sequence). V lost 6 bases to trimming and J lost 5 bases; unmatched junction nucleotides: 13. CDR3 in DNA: TGCAGTGCCTTAGACTCGGGACTAGCGCCGGACGAGCAGTACTTC. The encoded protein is CSALDSGLAPDEQYF.

This CDR3 is CASRQTSGIAYEQYF. The CDR3 DNA sequence: TGTGCCAGCAGACAGACTAGCGGGATTGCCTACGAGCAGTACTTC. The V gene is TRBV27, the J gene TRBJ2-7, with 11 bases identical to TRBD2. Germline trimming cut 6 bases from V and 2 bases from J; bases unmatched to any gene: 6. Germline CDR1 and CDR2: MNHEY and SMNVEV (reference sequence). This CDR3 is 15 amino acids long.

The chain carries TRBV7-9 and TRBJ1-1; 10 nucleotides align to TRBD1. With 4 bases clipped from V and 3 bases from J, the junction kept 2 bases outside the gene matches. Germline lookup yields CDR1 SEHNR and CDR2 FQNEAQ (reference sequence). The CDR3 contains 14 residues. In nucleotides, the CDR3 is TGTGCCAGCAGCTCCGGGACAGGGGACACTGAAGCTTTCTTT. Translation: CASSSGTGDTEAFF. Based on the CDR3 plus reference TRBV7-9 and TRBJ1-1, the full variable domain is DTGVSQNPRHKITKRGQNVTFRCDPISEHNRLYWYRQTLGQGPEFLTYFQNEAQLEKSRLLSDRFSAERPKGSFSTLEIQRTEQGDSAMYLCASSSGTGDTEAFFGQGTRLTVV.

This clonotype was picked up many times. The CDR3 here is CASSFGTAYEQYF. The CDR3 DNA reads TGTGCCAGCAGCTTCGGGACAGCCTACGAGCAGTACTTC. The genes are TRBV12-3 or TRBV12-4 and TRBJ2-7, with 7 positions matching TRBD1. CDR3 length: 13 residues. The V gene end was trimmed by 6 bases and the J gene end by 2 bases; junction bases not matched to a gene: 4.

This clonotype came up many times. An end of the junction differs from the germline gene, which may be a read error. The CDR3 DNA is TGTGCCAGCAGTTACTCGAGGGGCGAGGAGCACTTC. It encodes CASSYSRGEEHF. V gene TRBV6-2 or TRBV6-3 combines with J gene TRBJ2-7; D tentatively reads TRBD1 or TRBD2 (5 bases each). Germline assignment: CDR1 MNHEY and CDR2 SVGEGT. This CDR3 spans 12 amino acids.

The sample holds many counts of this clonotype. The CDR3 is CASSQENSLNTEAFF. The CDR3 DNA is TGCGCCAGCAGCCAAGAGAACAGCTTGAACACTGAAGCTTTCTTT. The chain couples TRBV4-1 to TRBJ1-1; D unclear. Germline lookup yields CDR1 MGHRA and CDR2 YSYEKL. This CDR3 has 15 residues. The ends were cut back, 0 bases at V and 0 bases at J, with 8 bases in the middle.

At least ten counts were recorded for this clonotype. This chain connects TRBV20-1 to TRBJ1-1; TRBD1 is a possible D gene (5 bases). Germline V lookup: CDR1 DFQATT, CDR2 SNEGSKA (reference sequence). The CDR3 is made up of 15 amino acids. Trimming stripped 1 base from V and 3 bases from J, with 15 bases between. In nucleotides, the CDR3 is TGCAGTGCTAGAGCTCTGGGGGATAGGTACACTGAAGCTTTCTTT. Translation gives CSARALGDRYTEAFF.

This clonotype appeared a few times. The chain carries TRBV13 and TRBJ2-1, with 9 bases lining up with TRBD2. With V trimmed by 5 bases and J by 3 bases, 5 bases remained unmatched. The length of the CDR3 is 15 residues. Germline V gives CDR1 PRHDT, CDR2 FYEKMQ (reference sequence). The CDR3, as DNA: TGTGCCAGCAGCCTCAGACTAGCGGACTACAATGAGCAGTTCTTC. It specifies CASSLRLADYNEQFF.

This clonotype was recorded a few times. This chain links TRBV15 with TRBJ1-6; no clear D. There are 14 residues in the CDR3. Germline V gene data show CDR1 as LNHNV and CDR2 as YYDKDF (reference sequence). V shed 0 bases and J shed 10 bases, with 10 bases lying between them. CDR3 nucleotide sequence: TGTGCCACCAGCAGAGAGGGCGTGGGCTCACCCCTCCACTTT. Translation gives CATSREGVGSPLHF.

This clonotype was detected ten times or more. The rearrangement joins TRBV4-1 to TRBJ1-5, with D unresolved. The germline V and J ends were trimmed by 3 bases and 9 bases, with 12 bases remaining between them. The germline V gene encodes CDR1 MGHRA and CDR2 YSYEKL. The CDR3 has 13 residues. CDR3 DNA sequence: TGCGCCAGCAGCCAGCCCCCCTCGGGGCCCCAGCATTTT. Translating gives CASSQPPSGPQHF.

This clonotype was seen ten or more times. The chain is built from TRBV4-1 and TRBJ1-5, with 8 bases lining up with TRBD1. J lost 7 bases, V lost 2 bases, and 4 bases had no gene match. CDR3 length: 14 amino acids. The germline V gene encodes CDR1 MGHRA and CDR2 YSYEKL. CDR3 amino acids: CASSQQTGVQPQHF. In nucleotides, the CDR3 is TGCGCCAGCAGCCAACAGACAGGGGTCCAGCCCCAGCATTTT.

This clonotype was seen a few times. CDR3 sequence reads: CASSDSPGQVSTYEQYF. The CDR3 DNA is TGTGCCAGCAGTGATTCCCCTGGACAGGTCTCAACCTACGAGCAGTACTTC. The gene calls are TRBV2 and TRBJ2-7; 7 nucleotides agree with TRBD1. V lost 3 bases and J lost 2; bases outside the gene matches: 13. Looked up from germline, CDR1 is SNHLY and CDR2 is FYNNEI. The CDR3 covers 17 residues. Together with reference TRBV2 and TRBJ2-7, the CDR3 gives the full variable domain: EPEVTQTPSHQVTQMGQEVILRCVPISNHLYFYWYRQILGQKVEFLVSFYNNEISEKSEIFDDQFSVERPDGSNFTLKIRSTKLEDSAMYFCASSDSPGQVSTYEQYFGPGTRLTVT.

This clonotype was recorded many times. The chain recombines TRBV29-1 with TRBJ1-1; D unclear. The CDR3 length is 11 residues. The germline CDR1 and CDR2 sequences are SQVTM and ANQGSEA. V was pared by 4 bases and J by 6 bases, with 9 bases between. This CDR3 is CSVGEGAEAFF. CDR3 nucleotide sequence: TGCAGCGTTGGGGAAGGAGCTGAAGCTTTCTTT.